The 25 T cell receptor beta chains listed next were all sequenced from one sample in a study of identical twins. A single record per CDR3 protein comes from TCRdb applying MiXCR to the 5' RACE reads. The repertoire holds approximately 240,000 distinct CDR3 sequences, about 14% seen once, with around 8.3% in the top ten. Sample: memory (CD45RO+) T cells sorted from blood. The source is a young woman in good health.

This clonotype occurred once. V and J are TRBV20-1 and TRBJ1-1, with 9 bases lining up with TRBD1. The CDR3 contains 11 residues. Germline loops: CDR1 DFQATT, CDR2 SNEGSKA (reference sequence). The trim removed 4 bases at V and 11 bases at J, leaving 5 bases unmatched. The CDR3 here is CSANTGGAAFF. The CDR3 DNA sequence: TGCAGTGCTAATACAGGGGGCGCGGCTTTCTTT.

The gene calls are TRBV28 and TRBJ2-1; weak D call: TRBD1 (6 bases). V was clipped by 11 bases and J by 8 bases, with 31 bases between them. The CDR3 length is 17 residues. Germline CDR1 reads MDHEN; CDR2 reads SYDVKM. The CDR3 sequence is CAFSSYPTGSSLYEQFF. Here the CDR3 DNA reads TGTGCCTTCAGTTCCTATCCAACAGGGAGTAGTCTCTATGAGCAGTTCTTC.

This clonotype showed up just a few times. The rearrangement links TRBV7-2 to TRBJ1-6; D is ambiguous. V lost 6 bases and J 9 bases, leaving 21 bases between the germline ends. Germline loops: CDR1 SGHTA, CDR2 FQGNSA. CDR3 length: 16 residues. The CDR3 coding sequence is TGTGCCAGCAGGATCGAGGCTCTTGGGGTTTTTTCACCCCTCCACTTT. Translation gives CASRIEALGVFSPLHF. Full variable domain (rest looked up from reference TRBV7-2 and TRBJ1-6): GAGVSQSPSNKVTEKGKDVELRCDPISGHTALYWYRQSLGQGLEFLIYFQGNSAPDKSGLPSDRFSAERTGGSVSTLTIQRTQQEDSAVYLCASRIEALGVFSPLHFGNGTRLTVT.

This clonotype was detected many times. The chain uses TRBV10-1 and TRBJ2-2, with D possibly TRBD1 on 5 matching bases. Germline CDR1 and CDR2: WNHNN and SYGVQD (reference sequence). The CDR3 extends over 14 amino acids. Trimming removed 2 bases from V and 7 bases from J, with 11 bases in between. CDR3 coding DNA: TGCGCCAGCAGTGAGCTGATAGGGGTCGGGGAGCTGTTTTTT. Amino acid sequence: CASSELIGVGELFF.

In this sample, this clonotype turned up many times. The chain carries TRBV20-1 and TRBJ2-7; TRBD1 is a possible D gene (7 bases). The germline CDR1 and CDR2 sequences are DFQATT and SNEGSKA (reference sequence). Trimming pared 6 bases from V and 2 bases from J, leaving 14 bases between. This CDR3 is 13 amino acids long. CDR3 nucleotides: TGCAGTGCAACGACAGGGAGGCCCTACGAGCAGTACTTC. It encodes CSATTGRPYEQYF.

V is TRBV6-1 and J is TRBJ1-2, with a weak D call TRBD1 (5 bases). Per the germline V gene, CDR1 is MNHNS and CDR2 is SASEGT. Trimming shortened V by 1 base and J by 7 bases, and 10 bases separated the two germline ends. This CDR3 has 13 residues. This CDR3 reads CASSEGERGGYTF. The CDR3, as DNA: TGTGCCAGCAGTGAAGGGGAAAGGGGTGGCTACACCTTC.

This clonotype was detected many times. The V call is TRBV29-1, the J call TRBJ2-3; maybe TRBD2 (5 bases). Germline V gene lookup returns CDR1 SQVTM and CDR2 ANQGSEA. CDR3 length: 12 residues. V dropped 2 bases and J dropped 6 bases, with 9 bases sitting between them. The CDR3 DNA reads as TGCAGCGTTGAATTGACGGGGGATACGCAGTATTTT. Residues: CSVELTGDTQYF.

This clonotype showed up just a few times. The chain uses TRBV5-1 and TRBJ1-1, with D perhaps TRBD1 (5 bases). This CDR3 has 15 residues. The germline V and J ends were trimmed by 5 bases and 5 bases, with 19 bases remaining between them. Germline CDR1 and CDR2: SGHRS and YFSETQ. Here the CDR3 DNA reads TGCGCCAGCAGACCCCGTCAGGGAAATCGGACTGAAGCTTTCTTT. Protein sequence: CASRPRQGNRTEAFF.

The chain uses TRBV5-6 and TRBJ1-5; D possibly corresponds to TRBD1 (6 bases). The V gene lost 0 bases and the J gene lost 8 bases, with 15 bases spanning the gap. This CDR3 has 15 amino acids. Germline CDR1 is SGHDT and CDR2 is YYEEEE. CDR3 loop: CASSLAGQGYEPQHF. Written as DNA, the CDR3 is TGTGCCAGCAGCTTGGCCGGGCAGGGGTACGAGCCCCAGCATTTT.

This clonotype was seen only a few times. V usage is TRBV14 and J usage is TRBJ1-2; D unclear. This CDR3 contains 14 residues. Trimming removed 5 bases at V and 1 base at J, with 11 bases between. Germline V gene lookup returns CDR1 SGHDN and CDR2 FVKESK. As DNA, the CDR3 is TGTGCCAGCAGCGACCGGAACGTTAACTATGGCTACACCTTC. Residues: CASSDRNVNYGYTF. The variable domain in full, with the rest retrieved from reference TRBV14 and TRBJ1-2, is EAGVTQFPSHSVIEKGQTVTLRCDPISGHDNLYWYRRVMGKEIKFLLHFVKESKQDESGMPNNRFLAERTGGTYSTLKVQPAELEDSGVYFCASSDRNVNYGYTFGSGTRLTVV.

The V call is TRBV3-1, the J call TRBJ1-6, with D tentatively TRBD1 (6 bases). This CDR3 has 14 amino acids. Germline V gene sequence: CDR1 LGHDT, CDR2 YNNKEL (reference sequence). V was pared by 4 bases and J by 7 bases, with 11 bases between. The CDR3 loop reads CASSPGHTNSPLHF. The DNA of the CDR3 is TGTGCCAGCAGCCCGGGACACACGAATTCACCCCTCCACTTT. Combining the CDR3 with reference TRBV3-1 and TRBJ1-6 gives the whole variable domain DTAVSQTPKYLVTQMGNDKSIKCEQNLGHDTMYWYKQDSKKFLKIMFSYNNKELIINETVPNRFSPKSPDKAHLNLHINSLELGDSAVYFCASSPGHTNSPLHFGNGTRLTVT.

This clonotype turned up a few times. The rearrangement links TRBV6-1 to TRBJ2-7; tentative D call: TRBD2 (7 bases). The germline V gene has CDR1 MNHNS and CDR2 SASEGT. Trimming took 2 bases from V and 4 from J, leaving 12 bases between them. CDR3 length equals 14 residues. The CDR3 DNA sequence: TGTGCCAGCAGTGAATTCGGGGGGCCGTACGAGCAGTACTTC. This encodes CASSEFGGPYEQYF.

The table lists this clonotype with a few counts. The V call is TRBV5-5, the J call TRBJ2-3; D is perhaps TRBD2 (6 bases). The CDR3 loop spans 14 amino acids. V lost 5 bases to trimming and J lost 4 bases, with 14 bases between them. Germline V CDR1 and CDR2: SGHKS, YYEKEE (reference sequence). The CDR3, as DNA: TGTGCCAGCAGTTTCTCTAGGGACTCAGATACGCAGTATTTT. Protein: CASSFSRDSDTQYF.

This rearrangement joins TRBV6-2 or TRBV6-3 to TRBJ1-5; D possibly corresponds to TRBD1 (6 bases). Trimming cost V 4 bases and J 2 bases, with 18 bases left between them. Per germline, CDR1 MNHEY and CDR2 SVGEGT. CDR3 size: 17 residues. In DNA form, the CDR3 reads TGTGCCAGCAGTTCCGACTCTCGCAGGGGTGGCAATCAGCCCCAGCATTTT. Translated, it gives CASSSDSRRGGNQPQHF.

The chain combines TRBV7-7 with TRBJ2-1; D uncertain. V lost 3 bases to trimming and J lost 0 bases, with 9 bases between them. The CDR3 is made up of 15 amino acids. Germline CDR1 reads SSHAT; CDR2 reads FNYEAQ (reference sequence). The DNA of the CDR3 is TGTGCCAGCAGCTTGTTACCGACCTCCTACAATGAGCAGTTCTTC. Protein sequence: CASSLLPTSYNEQFF.

This clonotype showed up many times. This chain uses TRBV9 with TRBJ2-2; maybe TRBD2 (5 bases). The CDR3 has 15 residues. Per the germline V gene, CDR1 is SGDLS and CDR2 is YYNGEE. The ends were cut back, 0 bases at V and 4 bases at J, with 10 bases in the middle. The CDR3 DNA reads as TGTGCCAGCAGCGTAGGGGCGGCGGGCACCGGGGAGCTGTTTTTT. This codes for CASSVGAAGTGELFF.

This clonotype has a count of ten or more. A read error may account for a junction end that differs from germline. The V gene is TRBV5-1, the J gene TRBJ2-3; 7 bases fit TRBD1. Germline CDR1 is SGHRS and CDR2 is YFSETQ. The CDR3 covers 14 residues. CDR3 in amino acids: CASSLGQSTDTQYF. The CDR3 DNA reads as TGTGCCAGCAGCCTGGGACAGAGCACAGATACGCAGTATTTT. The complete variable domain, with remaining parts taken from reference TRBV5-1 and TRBJ2-3, reads KAGVTQTPRYLIKTRGQQVTLSCSPISGHRSVSWYQQTPGQGLQFLFEYFSETQRNKGNFPGRFSGRQFSNSRSEMNVSTLELGDSALYLCASSLGQSTDTQYFGPGTRLTVL.

A few counts support this clonotype. The rearrangement links TRBV20-1 to TRBJ1-1, with 8 bases lining up with TRBD1. V gave up 7 bases and J gave up 5 bases; unmatched junction bases: 18. The CDR3 covers 16 residues. Germline-derived CDR1 and CDR2 are DFQATT and SNEGSKA (reference sequence). In DNA form, the CDR3 reads TGCAGTGTCCCCACCCTCCAGGGGGCAGGGGTTACTGAAGCTTTCTTT. Amino acid sequence: CSVPTLQGAGVTEAFF.

In nucleotides, the CDR3 is TGCAGTGCGCCTGGACTAGCGGGGGGAGAGACCCAGTACTTC. Its protein is CSAPGLAGGETQYF. This rearrangement joins TRBV20-1 to TRBJ2-5; 14 positions agree with TRBD2. CDR3 length: 14 amino acids. CDR1 and CDR2 (germline): DFQATT, SNEGSKA (reference sequence). Trimming at V came to 6 bases and at J to 4 bases, leaving 4 bases not matched to a gene.

This clonotype appeared a few times. The chain combines TRBV7-2 with TRBJ2-3, with TRBD2 matching 11 bases. V dropped 5 bases and J dropped 5; count of bases not matched to a gene: 6. Per germline, CDR1 SGHTA and CDR2 FQGNSA. This CDR3 has 15 residues. CDR3 loop: CASSASSGGIDTQYF. CDR3 DNA sequence: TGTGCCAGCAGCGCTTCTAGCGGGGGGATAGATACGCAGTATTTT.

This clonotype has at least ten counts. The chain employs TRBV6-5 and TRBJ2-3, with D perhaps given as TRBD1 or TRBD2 (5 bases each). Trimming took off 2 bases at V and 5 bases at J, with 11 bases between the two ends. CDR3 size: 14 residues. CDR1 is MNHEY, CDR2 SVGAGI, per germline. The CDR3 sequence: CASSYGGAGDTQYF. DNA for the CDR3: TGTGCCAGCAGTTACGGGGGAGCTGGAGATACGCAGTATTTT.

The sample holds a few counts of this clonotype. The rearrangement uses TRBV20-1 and TRBJ2-3, with a possible D match to TRBD2 (6 bases). The CDR3 covers 15 residues. The V gene's germline CDR1 is DFQATT and CDR2 SNEGSKA (reference sequence). Trimming shortened V by 3 bases and J by 6 bases, and 19 bases separated the two germline ends. The CDR3 region has the DNA TGCAGTGCTAGGGGTAGCTGGCGGGACGTCGATACGCAGTATTTT. It is translated as CSARGSWRDVDTQYF.

The chain carries TRBV18 and TRBJ1-1; the D gene is possibly TRBD1 (5 bases). The CDR3 contains 15 residues. The V end was cut by 3 bases, the J end by 1 base, with 12 bases between. The germline CDR1 and CDR2 sequences are KGHSH and LQKENI. CDR3 amino acids: CASSPQVGENTEAFF. The CDR3 nucleotides read TGTGCCAGCTCACCCCAGGTGGGGGAGAACACTGAAGCTTTCTTT.

The V and J genes are TRBV7-9 and TRBJ2-7; TRBD1 matches 10 bases. The CDR3 runs 14 residues. J lost 3 bases, V lost 4 bases, and 3 bases had no gene match. Germline V lookup: CDR1 SEHNR, CDR2 FQNEAQ (reference sequence). CDR3: CASSWTGGIYEQYF. Here the CDR3 DNA reads TGTGCCAGCAGCTGGACAGGGGGTATCTACGAGCAGTACTTC.

This clonotype was observed a few times. This sequence joins TRBV4-3 and TRBJ1-1; TRBD1 agrees at 12 bases. The length of the CDR3 is 15 residues. Germline V lookup: CDR1 LGHNA, CDR2 YSLEER. V gave up 3 bases and J gave up 6 bases; unmatched junction bases: 5. The CDR3: CASSQGQGAIPEAFF. Written as DNA, the CDR3 is TGCGCCAGCAGCCAGGGACAGGGGGCTATACCTGAAGCTTTCTTT.